This T cell receptor beta chain is from a study of monozygotic twins with inflammatory bowel disease. CDR3 length: 15 residues. One entry per CDR3 protein, without DNA, is what TCRdb gives after re-calling the 5' RACE reads. The sample table sets out approximately 400,000 distinct CDR3 sequences. This clonotype was obtained from a human donor with ulcerative colitis or Crohn's disease, or a healthy co-twin of an affected twin (not recorded which). This chain links TRBV12-3 or TRBV12-4 with TRBJ2-2; with no DNA, the TCRdb D assignment of TRBD1 cannot be verified. The sequenced sample consisted of blood. CDR3 loop: CASSFGGASTGELFF.